This T cell receptor (beta chain) is drawn from a study of response to subunit inactivated influenza vaccine (dated by TCRdb to 2017 to 2018). In the study overall: To follow how T cells responded to a trivalent subunit inactivated influenza vaccine, the researchers relied on deep quantitative profiling of the T cell receptor repertoire. Broad study findings and their caveats: It was suggested by the authors that each seasonal influenza vaccination may recruit only a limited number of new T cells.

Counted from cysteine to phenylalanine, this CDR3 has 17 amino acids. Solely the CDR3 DNA is kept, with 51 bases framed from the first base. Trimming takes 0 bases from V and 2 bases from J, and the germline ends sit 17 bases apart. The CDR1 and CDR2 encoded by the germline V gene are MGHRA and YSYEKL. The library relied on RT-PCR. TCRdb records Illumina HiSeq 2500 as the sequencer. The raw public reads went through TCRdb reprocessing: fastp at Q25, MiXCR clone calling, in-frame beta chains kept. Every distinct CDR3 protein forms one entry, paired with its most common genes and DNA. In this sample the table shows some 640,000 distinct CDR3 sequences, roughly 13% of which occur a single time. Of the sample, 6.5% to 8.5% is held by the ten largest clones. A note on this clonotype: This receptor's antigen is unknown. Per-nucleotide qualities are absent, and no much larger clonotype sits a single base away.

Sequenced here: PBMCs from blood, sampled less than 15 days before vaccination. This TCR was sampled from a man aged 50-59 years who received an inactivated influenza vaccine. Donor details come from another sample of the same person, matched by shared clones. The V and J segments used are TRBV4-1 and TRBJ2-7; a weak D assignment points to TRBD2 (6 bases agree). The CDR3 region: CASSQDLMRDGAYEQYF. The DNA sequence is as follows: TGCGCCAGCAGCCAAGATCTTATGCGGGACGGAGCCTACGAGCAGTACTTC.